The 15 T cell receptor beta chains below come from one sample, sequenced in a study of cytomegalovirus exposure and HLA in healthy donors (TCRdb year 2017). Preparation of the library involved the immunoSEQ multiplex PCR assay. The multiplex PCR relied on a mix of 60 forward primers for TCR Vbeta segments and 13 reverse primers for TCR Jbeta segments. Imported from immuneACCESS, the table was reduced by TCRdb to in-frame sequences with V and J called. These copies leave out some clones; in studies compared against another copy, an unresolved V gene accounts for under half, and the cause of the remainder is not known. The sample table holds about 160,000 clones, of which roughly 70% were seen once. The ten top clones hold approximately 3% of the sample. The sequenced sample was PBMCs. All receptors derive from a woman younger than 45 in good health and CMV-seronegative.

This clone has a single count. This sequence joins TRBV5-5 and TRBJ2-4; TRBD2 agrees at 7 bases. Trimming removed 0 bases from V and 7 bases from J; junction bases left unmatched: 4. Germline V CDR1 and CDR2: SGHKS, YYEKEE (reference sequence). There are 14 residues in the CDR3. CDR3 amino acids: CASSLEGGRNIQYF. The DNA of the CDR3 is TGTGCCAGCAGCTTGGAGGGAGGGAGGAACATTCAGTACTTC. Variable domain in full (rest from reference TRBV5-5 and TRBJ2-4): DAGVTQSPTHLIKTRGQQVTLRCSPISGHKSVSWYQQVLGQGPQFIFQYYEKEERGRGNFPDRFSARQFPNYSSELNVNALLLGDSALYLCASSLEGGRNIQYFGAGTRLSVL.

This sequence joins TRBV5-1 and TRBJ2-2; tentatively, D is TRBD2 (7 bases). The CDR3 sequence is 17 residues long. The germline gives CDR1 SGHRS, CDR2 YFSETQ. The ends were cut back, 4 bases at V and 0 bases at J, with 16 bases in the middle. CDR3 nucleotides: TGCGCCAGCAGCCCCGATGGGGGGGCTGCGAACACCGGGGAGCTGTTTTTT. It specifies CASSPDGGAANTGELFF.

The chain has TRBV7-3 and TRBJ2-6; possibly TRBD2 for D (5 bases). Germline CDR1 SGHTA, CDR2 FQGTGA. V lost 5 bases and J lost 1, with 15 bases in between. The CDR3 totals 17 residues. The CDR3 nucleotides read TGTGCCAGCAGCCCTCACGGGGTGGGGTCTGGGGCCAACGTCCTGACTTTC. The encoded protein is CASSPHGVGSGANVLTF.

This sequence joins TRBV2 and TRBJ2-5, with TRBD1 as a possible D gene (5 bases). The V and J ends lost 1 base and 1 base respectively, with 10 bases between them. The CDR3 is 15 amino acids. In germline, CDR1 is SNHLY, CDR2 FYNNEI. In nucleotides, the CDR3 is TGTGCCAGCAGTGAAGGCAGGGATCTCCAAGAGACCCAGTACTTC. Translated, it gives CASSEGRDLQETQYF.

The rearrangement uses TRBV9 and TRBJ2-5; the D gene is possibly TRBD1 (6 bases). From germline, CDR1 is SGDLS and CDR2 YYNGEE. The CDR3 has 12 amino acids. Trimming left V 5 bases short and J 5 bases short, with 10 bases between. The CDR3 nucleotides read TGTGCCAGCAGTACAGGGCAGGAGACCCAGTACTTC. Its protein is CASSTGQETQYF.

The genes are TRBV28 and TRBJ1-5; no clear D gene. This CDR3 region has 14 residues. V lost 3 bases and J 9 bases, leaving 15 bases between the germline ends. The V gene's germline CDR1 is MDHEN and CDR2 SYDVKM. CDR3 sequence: CASSLGQSGWPQHF. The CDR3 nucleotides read TGTGCCAGCAGTTTGGGCCAGTCTGGATGGCCCCAGCATTTT.

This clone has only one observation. The CDR3 loop is CATRQGSGNTIYF. In nucleotides, the CDR3 is TGTGCCACCCGACAGGGTTCTGGAAACACCATATATTTT. The chain recombines TRBV19 with TRBJ1-3; TRBD1 matches at 7 bases. The V and J ends lost 10 bases and 1 base, in that order; junction bases with no gene match: 4. The V gene's germline CDR1 is LNHDA and CDR2 SQIVND (reference sequence). This CDR3 comprises 13 residues.

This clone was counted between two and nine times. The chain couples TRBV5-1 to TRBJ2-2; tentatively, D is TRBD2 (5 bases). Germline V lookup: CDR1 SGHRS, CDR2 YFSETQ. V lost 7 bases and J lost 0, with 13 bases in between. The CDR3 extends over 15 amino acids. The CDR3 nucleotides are TGCGCCAGCGCCTTGGCCGGGACGAACACCGGGGAGCTGTTTTTT. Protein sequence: CASALAGTNTGELFF.

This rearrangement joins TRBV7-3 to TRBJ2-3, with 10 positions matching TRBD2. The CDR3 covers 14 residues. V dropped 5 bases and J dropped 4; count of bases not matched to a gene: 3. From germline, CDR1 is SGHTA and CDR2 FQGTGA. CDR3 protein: CASSPGTSADTQYF. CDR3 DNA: TGTGCCAGCAGCCCAGGGACTAGCGCAGATACGCAGTATTTT.

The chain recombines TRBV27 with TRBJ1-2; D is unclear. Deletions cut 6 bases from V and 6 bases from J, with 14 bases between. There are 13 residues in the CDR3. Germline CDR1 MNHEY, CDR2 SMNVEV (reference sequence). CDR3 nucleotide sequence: TGTGCCAGCAGCTCTCTCGGTTCCAATGGCTACACCTTC. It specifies CASSSLGSNGYTF.

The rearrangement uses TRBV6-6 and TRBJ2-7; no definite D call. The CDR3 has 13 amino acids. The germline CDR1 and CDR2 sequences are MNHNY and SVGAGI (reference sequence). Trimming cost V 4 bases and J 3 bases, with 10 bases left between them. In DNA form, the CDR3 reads TGTGCCAGCAGTTCTCCCCCCAGCTACGAGCAGTACTTC. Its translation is CASSSPPSYEQYF.

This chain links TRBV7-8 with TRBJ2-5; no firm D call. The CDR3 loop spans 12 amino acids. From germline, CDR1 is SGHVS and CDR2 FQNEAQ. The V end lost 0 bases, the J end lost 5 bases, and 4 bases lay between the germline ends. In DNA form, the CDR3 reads TGTGCCAGCAGCTTAGCGAGTGAGACCCAGTACTTC. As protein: CASSLASETQYF.

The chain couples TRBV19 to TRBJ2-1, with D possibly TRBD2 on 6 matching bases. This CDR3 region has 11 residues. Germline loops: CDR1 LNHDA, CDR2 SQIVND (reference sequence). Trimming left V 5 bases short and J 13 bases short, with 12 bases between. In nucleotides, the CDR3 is TGTGCCAGTAGTGTGGGACTTGGCCAGTTCTTC. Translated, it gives CASSVGLGQFF.

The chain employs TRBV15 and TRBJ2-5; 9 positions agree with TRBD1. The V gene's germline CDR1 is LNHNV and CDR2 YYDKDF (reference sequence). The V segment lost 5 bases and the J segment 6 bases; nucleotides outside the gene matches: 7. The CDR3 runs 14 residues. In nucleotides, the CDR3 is TGTGCCACCAGCTGGGGACAGGGACCCCAGACCCAGTACTTC. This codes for CATSWGQGPQTQYF.

The CDR3 region is CASSVEGGVHQETQYF. The CDR3 DNA sequence: TGTGCCAGCAGCGTAGAAGGGGGAGTTCATCAAGAGACCCAGTACTTC. J is TRBJ2-5 and V is TRBV9; TRBD1 might be the D (6 bases). Trimming removed 0 bases at V and 2 bases at J, with 14 bases between. Germline assignment: CDR1 SGDLS and CDR2 YYNGEE. The CDR3 consists of 16 residues.